Here is one TCR beta chain with its context. No cognate antigen has been identified for it. Per-base quality was not reported, and no clone a single base away is much larger than it. This sample is part of a study of control samples from healthy donors and cancer patients (dated by TCRdb to 2020 to 2021). The library was obtained by the immunoSEQ multiplex PCR assay. As stored in TCRdb, this immuneACCESS dataset retains in-frame rearrangements with V and J assigned. A fraction of the clones does not appear; measured against another copy, unresolved V genes explain less than half of the discrepancy, and the remainder lacks a known reason. The sample data list 100,000 to 150,000 clones, and 85% to 95% of these were observed just once. Together, the top ten hold roughly 0.54% of the sample. CDR1 and CDR2, per the germline V gene, are KGHSH and LQKENI. V ends up 8 bases short and J 2 bases short, with an unmatched junction base count of 8. CDR3 length: 14 amino acids, cysteine to phenylalanine. This entry keeps only the CDR3 DNA: 42 bases, framed from base 1.

This TCR came from a man older than 75 with head and neck cancer. Rearrangement joined TRBV18 to TRBJ1-2, with 7 central nucleotides matching TRBD1. Source material: PBMCs. The DNA sequence is as follows: TGTGCCAGCGCCCGGACAGGCGACAACTATGGCTACACCTTC. It translates to CASARTGDNYGYTF.